The sequence of this TCR beta chain was determined in a study of blood T cells in healthy people across ages. General study points: The unsorted PBMCs prevented any conclusive comparison of naive versus antigen-experienced cells. Long-lived donors exceeded aged donors in naive CD4+ cells and diversity.

Germline CDR1 MGHRA, CDR2 YSYEKL. The CDR3 contains 15 residues. A second about 7 to 12 cycle PCR used barcoded and J-beta primers. Through a template-switch adaptor with 12 random nucleotides, each cDNA molecule received a tag. TCRdb used MiXCR to reprocess the 5' RACE reads, holding one entry per CDR3 protein. This sample has more than 600,000 distinct CDR3 sequences; more than 20% occur once, and the top ten carry 9.4%. To note about this clonotype: Its antigen is not known.

The sample also formed part of further work on T cells of mothers and their children. According to that study: The search for persistent microchimeric T cell clones detected none.

The rearrangement links TRBV4-1 to TRBJ2-1; no firm D call. The tail of the sequence fits TRBJ2-5 better, so the J call may be wrong. The sequencing input was blood. This receptor was taken from a boy younger than 18 in good health. For the CDR3, the DNA is TGCGCCAGCAGCCAAGTAGGGAACTCCCAAGAGACCCAGTACTTC. As protein: CASSQVGNSQETQYF.